A single TCR beta chain is shown here with its context. The data were taken from a study of cytomegalovirus exposure and HLA in healthy donors. Losses at the gene ends were 2 bases for V and 5 bases for J; bases not matched to a gene: 3. Germline V gene sequence: CDR1 MNHNY, CDR2 SVGAGI (reference sequence). The CDR3 has 15 amino acids. With 60 Vbeta and 13 Jbeta primers, the PCR was carried out. In the authors' workflow: In a later analysis, around 11 million of around 75 million unique beta chains occurred in at least two donors. Assay used: immunoSEQ multiplex PCR; TCRdb lists only in-frame clones, some missing. V, J and clone size were drawn from that table, and D and trimming were deduced from the DNA. The sample lists 250,000 to 350,000 clones, around 86% occurring once.

The chain is built from TRBV6-6 and TRBJ2-7, with TRBD2 matching 13 bases. The origin of this receptor is a man aged 35 to 55 in good health and CMV-seropositive. The sequenced sample was PBMCs. As DNA, the CDR3 is TGTGCCAGCAGTTACCCGGGACTAGCGGGACACGAGCAGTACTTC. This encodes CASSYPGLAGHEQYF.